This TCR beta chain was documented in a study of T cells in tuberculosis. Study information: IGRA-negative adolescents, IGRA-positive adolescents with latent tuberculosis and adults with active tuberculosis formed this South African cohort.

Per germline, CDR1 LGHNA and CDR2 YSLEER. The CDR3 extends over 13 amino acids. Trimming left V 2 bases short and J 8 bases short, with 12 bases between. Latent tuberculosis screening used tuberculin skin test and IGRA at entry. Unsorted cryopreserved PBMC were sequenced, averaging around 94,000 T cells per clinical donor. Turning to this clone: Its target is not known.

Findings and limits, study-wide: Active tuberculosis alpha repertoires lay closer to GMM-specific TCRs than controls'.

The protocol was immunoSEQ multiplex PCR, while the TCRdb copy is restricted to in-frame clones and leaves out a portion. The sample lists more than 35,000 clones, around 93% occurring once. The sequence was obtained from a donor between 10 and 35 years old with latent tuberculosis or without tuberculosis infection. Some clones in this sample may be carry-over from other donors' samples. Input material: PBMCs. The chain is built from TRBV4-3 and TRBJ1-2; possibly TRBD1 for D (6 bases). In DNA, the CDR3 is TGCGCCAGCAGCCAATTACAGGGCTACGGCTACACCTTC. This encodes CASSQLQGYGYTF.